The source of this TCR beta chain is a study of blood T cell repertoires in COVID-19. Across the whole study: Material from acute and convalescent COVID-19 was sourced from the United States, Italy and Spain. Sample material is recorded as cDNA or gDNA derived from T cells, B-cell-depleted T cells, or PBMCs.

V gave up 4 bases and J gave up 6 bases, with 6 bases separating them. Germline-derived CDR1 and CDR2 are LGHNT and FRNRAP. The CDR3 spans 12 residues. Original processing methods: Amplification of reference gene primers provided the estimated nucleated cell counts. The data were produced by immunoSEQ multiplex PCR, yet TCRdb's version contains in-frame clones alone and is incomplete. That table is the source of V, J and clone size, and D and trimming were worked out from the DNA. The data show 130,000 to 150,000 clones, around nine tenths seen once. The gene calls are TRBV12-5 and TRBJ1-4, with no clear D. The sequencing sample was made of peripheral blood. The source is a middle-aged woman with acute or convalescent COVID-19. The chain's CDR3 is CASGWRYEKLFF. CDR3 in DNA: TGTGCTAGTGGTTGGAGATATGAAAAACTGTTTTTT.